The entry below gives a single T cell receptor beta chain sequence along with its context. The authors ran a second PCR of about 6 to 11 cycles using a sample-barcoded 5' primer and a J-beta primer mix. TCRdb independently ran MiXCR on the 5' RACE reads; one entry per CDR3 protein. The sample lists around 600,000 distinct CDR3 sequences; around half were seen once. This sample is part of a study of blood T cells in healthy people across ages. Trimming removed 4 bases from V and 4 bases from J; junction bases left unmatched: 9. This CDR3 has 16 residues. CDR1 is SGHTA and CDR2 is FQGNSA in the germline V gene.

The V gene is TRBV7-2, the J gene TRBJ2-3, with 9 positions matching TRBD2. The receptor comes from an elderly man in good health. Sample: blood. The CDR3 loop is CASSWAGGANPDTQYF. The CDR3 DNA reads as TGTGCCAGCAGCTGGGCGGGGGGGGCAAACCCAGATACGCAGTATTTT.